This is a list of T cell receptor beta chains from one sample in a study of CD8+CD57+ T cells in acquired aplastic anemia. TCRdb recomputed calls from the reads with MiXCR, one row per CDR3 protein. This sample has approximately 470,000 distinct CDR3 sequences, with around 33% found just once. Material for sequencing was sorted CD4+, CD8+, or CD8+CD57+ T cells (not recorded which) from PBMCs. The receptors here all came from a human donor with aplastic anemia. Both conserved end residues are part of each CDR3. D genes are given only for firm matches. For some rows the clone size is stated as once, few or many, or as a class when expanded; others skip it.

clone size,D gene,CDR3 length,V gene,J gene,CDR3 DNA,CDR3 protein
.,.,16,TRBV25-1,TRBJ1-5,TGTGCCAGCAGTGAATTCGGCAGACCAACATATCAGCCCCAGCATTTT,CASSEFGRPTYQPQHF
many,TRBD1,16,TRBV7-3,TRBJ2-7,TGTGCCAGCAGCCCAGCACGGACAGGGGGAACATACGAGCAGTACTTC,CASSPARTGGTYEQYF
many,.,16,TRBV12-3/TRBV12-4,TRBJ2-7,TGTGCCAGCACCTCGCACACACCGGGCAGGGTCCACGAGCAGTACTTC,CASTSHTPGRVHEQYF
many,.,14,TRBV20-1,TRBJ1-6,TGCAGTGCAGGGGGGAGGGGGAATAATTCACCCCTCCACTTT,CSAGGRGNNSPLHF
few,TRBD2,17,TRBV20-1,TRBJ2-3,TGCAGTGCGACACTAGCGGGAGGTACTTCTAGCACAGATACGCAGTATTTT,CSATLAGGTSSTDTQYF
few,.,14,TRBV24-1,TRBJ1-2,TGTGCCACCAGTGATTTAGGACCGAACTATGGCTACACCTTC,CATSDLGPNYGYTF
.,.,14,TRBV27,TRBJ1-2,TGTGCCAGCGCCATCTCAGGGGCCAACTATGGCTACACCTTC,CASAISGANYGYTF
few,.,13,TRBV6-1,TRBJ1-5,TGTGCCTCTAACCGACAGGAGAATCAGCCCCAGCATTTT,CASNRQENQPQHF
.,.,15,TRBV6-1,TRBJ1-3,TGTGCCAGCGCCCCACAGGGACGACAAGGAAACACCATATATTTT,CASAPQGRQGNTIYF
few,.,13,TRBV2,TRBJ2-2,TGTGCCAGCAGCGGACTCCTCACCGGGGAGCTGTTTTTT,CASSGLLTGELFF
few,TRBD2,17,TRBV4-3,TRBJ2-7,TGCGCCAGCAGCCAAGACGCGCGTTCGCGGGGGGCCTACGGGCAGTACTTC,CASSQDARSRGAYGQYF
many,.,13,TRBV6-1,TRBJ1-5,TGTGCCAGCAGTGAAATCCAGTATCAGCCCCAGCATTTT,CASSEIQYQPQHF
.,.,16,TRBV25-1,TRBJ1-1,TGTGCCAGCAGTGAATACACTGCAAGGAGGCCCACTGAAGCTTTCTTT,CASSEYTARRPTEAFF
.,.,15,TRBV10-3,TRBJ1-3,TGTGCCATCAGTGACCGAGGGGGAACTGGAAACACCATATATTTT,CAISDRGGTGNTIYF
.,TRBD1,14,TRBV12-3/TRBV12-4,TRBJ1-5,TGTGCCAGCAGACCAGGGACAGGACACCAGCCCCAGCATTTT,CASRPGTGHQPQHF